This T cell receptor (beta chain) originates from a study of T cell clusters in autoimmune cytopenias. Overall study findings and caveats: Physiological T cell clusters of healthy donors were apparently absent in primary autoimmune cytopenia patients. Active autoimmune hepatitis patients had approximately 3.2-fold fewer exclusive TRB clusters than healthy donors. The T cell clusters were defined only in silico, without experimental functional validation.

TRB amplification used around 270 ng of peripheral blood genomic DNA. This clonotype is deemed medium-sized by its frequency. The target antigen is unknown. TRB rearrangements were amplified by touch-down multiplex PCR with mixed TRB-A/B primers. From the multiplex PCR reads, TCRdb lists one entry per CDR3 protein and no DNA. This listing includes approximately 3,100 distinct CDR3 sequences. The receptor comes from a human donor with an autoimmune cytopenia or autoimmune hepatitis (not recorded which). The sequenced sample consisted of peripheral blood.

This chain's CDR3 is CASRFRGEGYTF. The J gene is TRBJ1-2, the V gene TRBV7-2; the D call of TRBD1 rests on TCRdb alone, since no DNA is present to check it. The CDR3 runs 12 residues. CDR1 SGHTA and CDR2 FQGNSA come from the germline V gene.